This T cell receptor beta chain came from a study of T cells in Graves' hyperthyroidism and ophthalmopathy (dated by TCRdb to the late 2010s). Background for the entire study: Peripheral blood samples were taken at initial diagnosis, before any treatment was given. To identify distinguishing TCR V-J signatures, a discovery cohort of around 100 patients was used, comprising 43 with Graves' ophthalmopathy and under 60 with stable Graves' hyperthyroidism. Whether ophthalmopathy could be predicted prospectively was tested in an independent validation cohort made up of roughly 19 hyperthyroidism patients plus 17 patients who later progressed to ophthalmopathy. The 100 or so discovery patients were randomly split 7:3 into training and test sets. In addition, the study compared T-cell repertoires in thyroid tissue and in blood from over 5 Graves' hyperthyroidism patients. After blood sampling, hyperthyroidism patients were treated with methimazole at a starting dose of 30 mg daily, and ophthalmopathy patients were treated with high-dose intravenous methylprednisolone. TCR Vbeta CDR3 sequencing of around 130 peripheral blood samples (over 40 ophthalmopathy, over 70 hyperthyroidism and 17 progressor patients) is reported in the paper.

About this clonotype itself: Its target antigen remains unknown. No much larger clonotype is one base removed from it; base qualities were not supplied.

Stable Graves' hyperthyroidism was defined as no progression to ophthalmopathy during 18 months of follow-up. Hyperthyroidism patients were newly diagnosed, with disease duration under 2 months, and aged 18 to 65 years. Any patient with an uncontrolled infection, another autoimmune disease, pregnancy or lactation was excluded. Diagnoses relied on clinical symptoms, serum thyroxine and TRAb, thyroid ultrasound and orbital computed tomography. PBMCs were separated from 10 ml of fresh peripheral blood using Ficoll-Paque density gradient centrifugation. Total RNA was extracted using Trizol reagent, and RNA quality was assessed on an Agilent 2100 Bioanalyzer. Broad study findings and their caveats: In validation, progression to ophthalmopathy was predicted by the model with around 70% sensitivity and 72.22% specificity, a median of 6.5 months before onset. A model built on a 13 V-J signature distinguished ophthalmopathy from stable hyperthyroidism, reaching about 89% sensitivity and under 84% specificity in cross-validation and 80%/75% in testing. Most expanded thyroid clonotypes (frequency above 0.001) were also found in blood, which suggests that blood repertoires may mirror thyroid immune responses. Sample size was not statistically predetermined, and blinding of investigators to group allocation was not performed.

Its CDR3 holds 15 amino acids, cysteine through phenylalanine. The entry retains the CDR3 DNA only, 45 bases that are in frame from base 1. At the junction V is shortened by 4 bases and J by 9 bases; bases outside the gene matches: 7. From the germline V gene, CDR1 is SGHTA and CDR2 is FQGNSA. Amplification of TCR beta CDR3 regions was carried out from RNA transcripts. The first round of RT-PCR for the TCR CDR3 was performed with the HTBI primer set and the Qiagen OneStep RT-PCR kit. Libraries were constructed in a second round of multiplex PCR, after which size selection and purification were carried out. Sequencing of the libraries was done on an Illumina HiSeq2000 using paired-end 100 bp reads. Per the authors' processing: SOAPnuke was used to process the raw data, with reads discarded if the reads contained adapters or uncalled bases, had a mean Phred below 15, or lacked an exact constant-primer or identifier match. High-quality paired reads were merged using COPE v1.2.5, and each unique nucleotide sequence was defined as a clonotype. MiTCR v1.1 was used to align clonotypes to the IMGT TRBV, TRBD and TRBJ reference segments. Only V-J combinations with frequency above 0.0001, covering approximately 99% of repertoires, were analysed. The TCS score was defined as the ratio of F50 (clonal expansion) to E x V (chaos), calculated using BLOSUM62-based TCRdist between CDR3 peptides within each V-J. Welch's t-statistics and random forest reduced approximately 520 V-J features to under 15, which were used in a naive Bayes classifier (R e1071). TCRdb passed the public sequencing reads through fastp at Q25 and MiXCR, retaining productive beta sequences. Rows with one shared CDR3 protein collapse into an entry with the most common genes and DNA. In this record, the V and J calls reflect TCRdb's handling and not the investigators' own analysis. This sample comprises 650,000 to 700,000 distinct CDR3 sequences, roughly a sixth of them detected only once. Clones ranked in the top ten supply roughly a sixth of the sample.

This clonotype was sampled from a man in his fifties or sixties with Graves' hyperthyroidism. The rearranged chain carries TRBV7-2 and TRBJ2-1; TRBD2 fits 12 bases in the junction. The specimen was blood. In nucleotides, the sequence is TGTGCCAGCAGCTACCTAGCGGGAGGGCTTGTTGAGCAGTTCTTC. Its protein product is CASSYLAGGLVEQFF. The full variable domain, completed from the reference TRBV7-2 and TRBJ2-1 proteins outside the CDR3, reads GAGVSQSPSNKVTEKGKDVELRCDPISGHTALYWYRQSLGQGLEFLIYFQGNSAPDKSGLPSDRFSAERTGGSVSTLTIQRTQQEDSAVYLCASSYLAGGLVEQFFGPGTRLTVL.